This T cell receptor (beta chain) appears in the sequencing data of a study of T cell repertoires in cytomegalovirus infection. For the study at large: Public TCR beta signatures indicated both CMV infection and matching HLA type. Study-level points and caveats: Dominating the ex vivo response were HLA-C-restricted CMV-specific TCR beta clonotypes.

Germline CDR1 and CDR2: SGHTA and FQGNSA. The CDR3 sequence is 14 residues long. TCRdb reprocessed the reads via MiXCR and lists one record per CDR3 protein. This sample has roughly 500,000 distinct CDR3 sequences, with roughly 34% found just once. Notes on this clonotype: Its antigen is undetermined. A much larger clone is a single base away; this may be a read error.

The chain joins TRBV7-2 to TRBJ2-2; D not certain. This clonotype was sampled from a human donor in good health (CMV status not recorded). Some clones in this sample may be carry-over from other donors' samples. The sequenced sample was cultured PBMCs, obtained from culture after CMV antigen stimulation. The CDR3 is CASSFGPNNGELFF. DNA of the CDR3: TGTGCCAGCAGCTTCGGTCCGAACAACGGGGAGCTGTTTTTT.